This entry lists 22 T cell receptor beta chains sequenced from one sample in a study of monozygotic twins with cystic fibrosis. TCRdb's table, derived via immunoSEQ multiplex PCR, lists solely in-frame clones and lacks some. The sample records about 14,000 clones, nearly 99% being singletons. Sequenced sample: blood. The receptors here all came from a girl aged 2 to 9 with cystic fibrosis.

This chain links TRBV27 with TRBJ1-1; 8 bases agree with TRBD1. The CDR3 is 14 residues long. V lost 7 bases, J lost 1 base, and 5 bases stayed unmatched. Germline CDR1 reads MNHEY; CDR2 reads SMNVEV (reference sequence). This chain's CDR3 is CASKWDRKNTEAFF. As DNA, the CDR3 is TGTGCCAGCAAATGGGACAGGAAGAACACTGAAGCTTTCTTT.

The V gene is TRBV5-6, the J gene TRBJ2-2; 8 bases agree with TRBD1. With 4 bases clipped from V and 5 bases from J, the junction kept 4 bases outside the gene matches. Germline values: CDR1 SGHDT, CDR2 YYEEEE. The length of the CDR3 is 14 residues. The CDR3 region is CASSGQGATGELFF. In nucleotides, the CDR3 is TGTGCCAGCAGCGGCCAGGGGGCGACCGGGGAGCTGTTTTTT.

The chain carries TRBV7-8 and TRBJ2-2, with D possibly matching TRBD1 (5 bases). Trimming left V 2 bases short and J 1 base short, with 8 bases between. Per germline, CDR1 SGHVS and CDR2 FQNEAQ. The CDR3 consists of 15 residues. In DNA form, the CDR3 reads TGTGCCAGCAGCTTATACAGGAGGAACACCGGGGAGCTGTTTTTT. The encoded protein is CASSLYRRNTGELFF.

The chain employs TRBV10-2 and TRBJ2-3, with D hard to call. V was trimmed by 2 bases and J by 0 bases, leaving 9 bases between them. The germline V gene has CDR1 WSHSY and CDR2 SAAADI. The CDR3 has 15 residues. The chain's CDR3 is CASSEEAASTDTQYF. The CDR3 DNA reads as TGCGCCAGCAGTGAGGAGGCCGCGAGCACAGATACGCAGTATTTT.

The V gene is TRBV25-1, the J gene TRBJ2-7; D not resolved. Trimming took off 3 bases at V and 7 bases at J, with 4 bases between the two ends. The length of the CDR3 is 10 residues. CDR1 and CDR2 (germline): MGHDK, SYGVNS. The CDR3 sequence is CASSEGEQYF. CDR3 DNA: TGTGCCAGCAGTGAGGGGGAGCAGTACTTC.

The gene calls are TRBV11-2 and TRBJ1-1; the match to TRBD1 covers 8 bases. The J segment lost 1 base and the V segment lost 1 base, leaving 2 bases of the junction unmatched. Germline lookup yields CDR1 SGHAT and CDR2 FQNNGV. The CDR3 is 15 residues long. The CDR3 is CASSLGTGPNTEAFF. The CDR3 DNA is TGTGCCAGCAGCTTAGGGACAGGGCCGAACACTGAAGCTTTCTTT.

V usage is TRBV28 and J usage is TRBJ2-7, with a possible D match to TRBD2 (5 bases). This CDR3 has 14 residues. Deletions cut 7 bases from V and 5 bases from J, with 18 bases between. Germline CDR1 is MDHEN and CDR2 is SYDVKM. The CDR3 reads CASTTGSGNHEQYF. CDR3 nucleotides: TGTGCCAGCACCACTGGGAGTGGGAATCACGAGCAGTACTTC.

The chain couples TRBV18 to TRBJ2-7; D ambiguous. Germline V gene sequence: CDR1 KGHSH, CDR2 LQKENI. V was shortened by 2 bases and J by 2 bases, with 13 bases between the two germline ends. The length of the CDR3 is 15 residues. The CDR3 protein is CASSPNFRITYEQYF. The CDR3 DNA follows: TGTGCCAGCTCACCAAATTTCCGTATAACCTACGAGCAGTACTTC.

This rearrangement joins TRBV30 to TRBJ2-4; 7 bases are a match to TRBD2. The V segment lost 0 bases and the J segment 7 bases; nucleotides outside the gene matches: 3. Germline CDR1 and CDR2: GTSNPN and SVGIG (reference sequence). The CDR3 runs 13 residues. For the CDR3, the DNA is TGTGCCTGGAGTGTCAACGGGAGGAACATTCAGTACTTC. This codes for CAWSVNGRNIQYF. Combining the CDR3 with reference TRBV30 and TRBJ2-4 gives the whole variable domain SQTIHQWPATLVQPVGSPLSLECTVEGTSNPNLYWYRQAAGRGLQLLFYSVGIGQISSEVPQNLSASRPQDRQFILSSKKLLLSDSGFYLCAWSVNGRNIQYFGAGTRLSVL.

The genes are TRBV4-3 and TRBJ1-2; unclear D gene. The germline gives CDR1 LGHNA, CDR2 YSLEER. This CDR3 spans 15 amino acids. Between the trimmed V and J ends, which lost 0 bases and 4 bases, there was a span of 12 bases. CDR3 sequence: CASSQDGRPLYGYTF. The CDR3 coding sequence is TGCGCCAGCAGCCAAGATGGTCGGCCTCTCTATGGCTACACCTTC.

The chain combines TRBV4-3 with TRBJ1-2, with 8 bases aligning to TRBD1. Trimming took 4 bases from V and 7 from J; bases not matched to a gene: 5. The CDR3 extends over 13 amino acids. Per germline, CDR1 LGHNA and CDR2 YSLEER. The CDR3 DNA reads TGCGCCAGCAGCCGGACAGGGTCAGGTGGCTACACCTTC. This codes for CASSRTGSGGYTF.

The chain is built from TRBV7-6 and TRBJ1-4; no reliable D call. In germline, CDR1 is SGHVS, CDR2 FNYEAQ. This CDR3 is built from 16 residues. Trimming removed 3 bases from V and 7 bases from J, with 18 bases in between. CDR3 sequence (DNA): TGTGCCAGCAGCTTCCCCCCGGTCACCTTTGGTGAAAAACTGTTTTTT. It specifies CASSFPPVTFGEKLFF.

V and J are TRBV5-4 and TRBJ1-1; 8 nucleotides align to TRBD1. Trimming cost V 2 bases and J 5 bases; bases outside gene matches: 14. Germline loops: CDR1 SGHNT, CDR2 YYREEE (reference sequence). This CDR3 region has 17 residues. The CDR3 spells CASSLDPNVRGLTEAFF. Here the CDR3 DNA reads TGTGCCAGCAGCTTAGATCCTAACGTCAGGGGGCTAACTGAAGCTTTCTTT. The complete variable domain, with remaining parts taken from reference TRBV5-4 and TRBJ1-1, reads ETGVTQSPTHLIKTRGQQVTLRCSSQSGHNTVSWYQQALGQGPQFIFQYYREEENGRGNFPPRFSGLQFPNYSSELNVNALELDDSALYLCASSLDPNVRGLTEAFFGQGTRLTVV.

CDR3 sequence: CAWSQGEGQPQHF. The CDR3 DNA sequence: TGTGCCTGGAGTCAAGGGGAAGGTCAGCCCCAGCATTTT. The chain carries TRBV30 and TRBJ1-5, with a possible D match to TRBD1 (5 bases). This CDR3 comprises 13 residues. Germline lookup yields CDR1 GTSNPN and CDR2 SVGIG (reference sequence). V was shortened by 2 bases and J by 6 bases, with 11 bases between the two germline ends.

This sequence joins TRBV5-4 and TRBJ2-1, with 14 positions matching TRBD2. Germline CDR1 is SGHNT and CDR2 is YYREEE (reference sequence). V trimming: 3 bases; J trimming: 7 bases; junction bases outside the gene matches: 6. This CDR3 spans 16 amino acids. CDR3 nucleotides: TGTGCCAGCAGCTCTGGGACTAGCGGGAGTGTTAATGAGCAGTTCTTC. As protein: CASSSGTSGSVNEQFF.

The chain has TRBV30 and TRBJ2-1, with TRBD2 matching over 13 bases. Looked up from germline, CDR1 is GTSNPN and CDR2 is SVGIG (reference sequence). The CDR3 sequence is 18 residues long. With 3 bases clipped from V and 4 bases from J, the junction kept 12 bases outside the gene matches. Written as DNA, the CDR3 is TGTGCCTGGAGCGGAGGGACTAGCGGGAATCTAGCTTACAATGAGCAGTTCTTC. Translated: CAWSGGTSGNLAYNEQFF.

The rearrangement uses TRBV18 and TRBJ1-2; no firm D call. This CDR3 is built from 15 residues. Trimming took 3 bases from V and 0 from J, leaving 11 bases between them. Per the germline V gene, CDR1 is KGHSH and CDR2 is LQKENI. The CDR3 protein is CASSPAMDTNYGYTF. The CDR3 DNA follows: TGTGCCAGCTCACCGGCAATGGATACTAACTATGGCTACACCTTC. Variable domain in full (rest from reference TRBV18 and TRBJ1-2): NAGVMQNPRHLVRRRGQEARLRCSPMKGHSHVYWYRQLPEEGLKFMVYLQKENIIDESGMPKERFSAEFPKEGPSILRIQQVVRGDSAAYFCASSPAMDTNYGYTFGSGTRLTVV.

The V gene is TRBV5-1, the J gene TRBJ2-2, with 14 bases identical to TRBD2. This CDR3 is 16 amino acids long. Trimming cost V 3 bases and J 5 bases; bases outside gene matches: 3. The germline gives CDR1 SGHRS, CDR2 YFSETQ. The CDR3 region is CASSSGLAGVTGELFF. The CDR3 DNA is TGCGCCAGCAGCTCGGGACTAGCGGGAGTAACCGGGGAGCTGTTTTTT.

This chain links TRBV5-6 with TRBJ2-3, with 12 bases that match TRBD1. Germline lookup yields CDR1 SGHDT and CDR2 YYEEEE. Losses at the gene ends were 1 base for V and 2 bases for J; bases not matched to a gene: 5. The CDR3 contains 17 residues. CDR3: CASSLLGTGGVTDTQYF. The CDR3 DNA reads as TGTGCCAGCAGCTTGTTGGGGACAGGGGGCGTCACAGATACGCAGTATTTT. Using reference TRBV5-6 and TRBJ2-3 for the parts outside the CDR3, the full variable domain is DAGVTQSPTHLIKTRGQQVTLRCSPKSGHDTVSWYQQALGQGPQFIFQYYEEEERQRGNFPDRFSGHQFPNYSSELNVNALLLGDSALYLCASSLLGTGGVTDTQYFGPGTRLTVL.

This chain uses TRBV18 with TRBJ2-7; D tentatively reads TRBD1 or TRBD2 (5 bases each). Germline V gene data show CDR1 as KGHSH and CDR2 as LQKENI. The length of the CDR3 is 16 residues. V lost 6 bases and J lost 6, with 24 bases in between. The CDR3 region is CASSLAPGPVTAEQYF. The CDR3 coding sequence is TGTGCCAGCTCGCTCGCCCCGGGACCGGTTACTGCCGAGCAGTACTTC. Full variable domain (rest looked up from reference TRBV18 and TRBJ2-7): NAGVMQNPRHLVRRRGQEARLRCSPMKGHSHVYWYRQLPEEGLKFMVYLQKENIIDESGMPKERFSAEFPKEGPSILRIQQVVRGDSAAYFCASSLAPGPVTAEQYFGPGTRLTVT.

The chain recombines TRBV15 with TRBJ1-1; 7 nucleotides agree with TRBD1. Per the germline V gene, CDR1 is LNHNV and CDR2 is YYDKDF (reference sequence). The V and J ends lost 6 bases and 7 bases, in that order; junction bases with no gene match: 8. This CDR3 is built from 13 residues. CDR3 residues: CATRDLGGNEAFF. CDR3 bases: TGTGCCACCAGGGACCTAGGGGGCAATGAAGCTTTCTTT.

This clone appeared once. The chain links TRBV29-1 to TRBJ1-2; TRBD1 is a possible D gene (5 bases). The CDR3 spans 12 residues. Germline V gene lookup returns CDR1 SQVTM and CDR2 ANQGSEA. Trimming left V 3 bases short and J 4 bases short, with 9 bases between. The CDR3: CSVEGGGYGYTF. The CDR3 coding sequence is TGCAGCGTTGAGGGCGGGGGCTATGGCTACACCTTC.